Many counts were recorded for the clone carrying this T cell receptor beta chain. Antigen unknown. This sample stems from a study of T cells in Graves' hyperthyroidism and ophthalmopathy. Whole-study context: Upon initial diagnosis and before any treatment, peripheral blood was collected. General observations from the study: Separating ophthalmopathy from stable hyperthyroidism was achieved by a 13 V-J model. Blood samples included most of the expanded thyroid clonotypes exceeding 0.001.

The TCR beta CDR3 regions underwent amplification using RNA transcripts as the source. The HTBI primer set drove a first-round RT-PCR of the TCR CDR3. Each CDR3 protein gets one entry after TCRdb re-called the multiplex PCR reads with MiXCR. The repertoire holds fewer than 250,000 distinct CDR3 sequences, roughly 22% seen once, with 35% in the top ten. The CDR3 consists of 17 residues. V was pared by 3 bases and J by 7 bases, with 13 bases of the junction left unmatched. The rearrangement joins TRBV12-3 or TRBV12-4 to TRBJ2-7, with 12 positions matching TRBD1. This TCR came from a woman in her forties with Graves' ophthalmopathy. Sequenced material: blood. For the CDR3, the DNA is TGTGCCAGCAGTTTCGTCTTTCTGGGACAGGGGGCGGAAGAGCAGTACTTC. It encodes CASSFVFLGQGAEEQYF.